The subject of this entry is one T cell receptor (beta chain). The sample's treatment: oral pan-JAK inhibitor, 5-10 mg twice daily. RNA was isolated and reverse transcribed to cDNA, the sequencing template. Some clones are missing from TCRdb's copy, which holds only in-frame ones; the method was immunoSEQ multiplex PCR. The table includes under 150,000 clones, roughly three fifths detected once. Germline CDR1 MNHNY, CDR2 SVGAGI (reference sequence). Trimming left V 7 bases short and J 2 bases short, with 9 bases between. The length of the CDR3 is 12 residues. The source of the sample is a study of CD8+ T cells in alopecia areata.

This specimen was CD4+ T cells sorted from blood, taken at week 24, from a patient treated with tofacitinib. The origin of this receptor is a human donor with alopecia areata. The V and J genes are TRBV6-6 and TRBJ2-7; D is undetermined. This CDR3 reads CASNGYTYEQYF. CDR3 DNA: TGTGCCAGCAACGGATACACCTACGAGCAGTACTTC.